This T cell receptor (beta chain) was sequenced for a study of T-cell reconstitution after alpha-beta-depleted transplantation in children. CDR3 length equals 17 residues. CDR1 SGHRS and CDR2 YFSETQ come from the germline V gene. V lost 3 bases and J lost 2; bases outside the gene matches: 14. Study-level points and caveats: The high TCRbeta diversity at day 60 in some patients came from surviving recipient T cells and thymic progenitors. In patients about two months after transplant, alpha-beta T cells reportedly arose from several hundred expanded graft clones. T-cell counts and diversity were attributed mostly to newly produced T cells one year after transplant.

The table lists this clonotype with many counts. The target antigen is unknown. Unique molecular identifiers were incorporated into the prepared TCRbeta library. MiXCR, run by TCRdb on the PCR reads, gives a single entry per CDR3 protein. This repertoire shows approximately 500,000 distinct CDR3 sequences, roughly a tenth found once; its top ten account for roughly 2%. This receptor was identified in a child aged 2 to 9 with inherited bone marrow failure, due to receive a stem cell transplant. This specimen consisted of PBMCs, obtained before TCRalphabeta/CD19-depleted stem cell transplant. The rearrangement joins TRBV5-1 to TRBJ2-7, with 7 positions matching TRBD2. This CDR3 reads CASSSGPRTSWAYEQYF. In DNA form, the CDR3 reads TGCGCCAGCAGCTCGGGCCCTCGGACTAGTTGGGCCTACGAGCAGTACTTC.